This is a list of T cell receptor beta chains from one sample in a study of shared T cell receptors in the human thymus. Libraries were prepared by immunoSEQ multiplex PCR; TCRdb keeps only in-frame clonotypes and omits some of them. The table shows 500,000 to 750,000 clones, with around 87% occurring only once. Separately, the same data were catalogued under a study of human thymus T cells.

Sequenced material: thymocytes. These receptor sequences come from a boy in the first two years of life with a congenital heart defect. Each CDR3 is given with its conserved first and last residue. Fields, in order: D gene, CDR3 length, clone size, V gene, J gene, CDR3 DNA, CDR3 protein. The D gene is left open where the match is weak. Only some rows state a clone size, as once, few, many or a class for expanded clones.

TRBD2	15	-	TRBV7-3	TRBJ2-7	TGTGCCAGCAGGTGGACTAGCGGGAGATCCTACGAGCAGTACTTC	CASRWTSGRSYEQYF
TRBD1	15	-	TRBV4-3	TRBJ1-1	TGCGCCAGCAGCCGGACAGGGGGCAGGAACACTGAAGCTTTCTTT	CASSRTGGRNTEAFF
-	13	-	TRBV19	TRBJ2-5	TGTGCCAGTAGTATGGGCCCTTTCAAGACCCAGTACTTC	CASSMGPFKTQYF
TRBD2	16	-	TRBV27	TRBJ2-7	TGTGCCAGCAGTCGCCAGGGGTCTAGCGGGAATGACGAGCAGTACTTC	CASSRQGSSGNDEQYF
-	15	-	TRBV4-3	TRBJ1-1	TGCGCCAGCAGCCAAGTAAAAGCAGGCTACACTGAAGCTTTCTTT	CASSQVKAGYTEAFF
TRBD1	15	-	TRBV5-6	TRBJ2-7	TGTGCCAGCAGCGCGGACAGGGGTAACCCCTACGAGCAGTACTTC	CASSADRGNPYEQYF
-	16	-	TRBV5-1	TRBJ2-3	TGCGCCAGCAGCTTGGGGGCGGCGGGAACAACAGATACGCAGTATTTT	CASSLGAAGTTDTQYF
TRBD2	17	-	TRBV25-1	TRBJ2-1	TGTGCCAGCAGTAAGGGCGGGACTAGCGGGAATCTCAATGAGCAGTTCTTC	CASSKGGTSGNLNEQFF
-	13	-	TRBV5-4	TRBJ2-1	TGTGCCAGCAGCTCGAGATCGTACAATGAGCAGTTCTTC	CASSSRSYNEQFF
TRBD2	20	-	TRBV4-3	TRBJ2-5	TGCGCCAGCAGCCAAGAGGGGCCCCACTGCGGGGGAGAGGTTGCGGAGACCCAGTACTTC	CASSQEGPHCGGEVAETQYF
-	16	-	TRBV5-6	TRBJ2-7	TGTGCCAGCAGCTTGCTCAGTGGGGAGAAGACGTACGAGCAGTACTTC	CASSLLSGEKTYEQYF
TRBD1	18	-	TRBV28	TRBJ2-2	TGTGCCAGCAGCAATGGGGGTGGGACAGGGGTTCGGACCGGGGAGCTGTTTTTT	CASSNGGGTGVRTGELFF
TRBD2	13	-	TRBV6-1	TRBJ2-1	TGTGCCAGTCTAGCGGGAGGGTACAATGAGCAGTTCTTC	CASLAGGYNEQFF
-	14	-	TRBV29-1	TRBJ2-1	TGCAGCGTCGTCAGGGGCGAGAATGGGAATGAGCAGTTCTTC	CSVVRGENGNEQFF
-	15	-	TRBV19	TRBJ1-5	TGTGCCAGTAGTCCCCATATAGACAGAGATCAGCCCCAGCATTTT	CASSPHIDRDQPQHF
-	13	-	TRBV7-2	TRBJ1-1	TGTGCCAGCAGCTTACGGGGGGTCCCTGAAGCTTTCTTT	CASSLRGVPEAFF
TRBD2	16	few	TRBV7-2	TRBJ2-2	TGTGCCAGCACCCAGCGGGAGGGCTCAGGGGCCGGGGAGCTGTTTTTT	CASTQREGSGAGELFF
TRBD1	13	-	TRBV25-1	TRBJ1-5	TGTGCCAGCAGTGAATTAGAGGGACAGGCCCAGCATTTT	CASSELEGQAQHF
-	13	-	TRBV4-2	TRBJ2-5	TGTGCCAGCAGCCAAGATGGAGGGGAGACCCAGTACTTC	CASSQDGGETQYF
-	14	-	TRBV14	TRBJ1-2	TGTGCCAGCAGCCAAGAAGGGAGCTATTATGGCTACACCTTC	CASSQEGSYYGYTF
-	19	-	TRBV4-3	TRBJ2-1	TGCGCCAGCAGCCAAGGTAGCCGGCTACGGAGCGGTAGCTACAATGAGCAGTTCTTC	CASSQGSRLRSGSYNEQFF
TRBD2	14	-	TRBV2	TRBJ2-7	TGTGCCAGCAGTTTAGCGGGGTCTGCCTACGAGCAGTACTTC	CASSLAGSAYEQYF
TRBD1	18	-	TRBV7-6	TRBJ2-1	TGTGCCAGCAGCTTTAGGGACAGGAGAATAACGGACTATAATGAGCAGTTCTTC	CASSFRDRRITDYNEQFF
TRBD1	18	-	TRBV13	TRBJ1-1	TGTGCCAGCAGCCCCGTGGGACAGGGTGGCGCCATGGACACTGAAGCTTTCTTT	CASSPVGQGGAMDTEAFF
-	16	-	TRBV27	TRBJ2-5	TGTGCCAGCAGTTTATTTAGACAGACGTCCCCAGAGACCCAGTACTTC	CASSLFRQTSPETQYF
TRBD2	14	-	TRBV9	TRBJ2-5	TGTGCCAGCAGCGTGGGGAGGGGTCAAGAGACCCAGTACTTC	CASSVGRGQETQYF
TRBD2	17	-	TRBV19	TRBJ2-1	TGTGCCAGTAGTATTACCCCCCCGAGCGGGAGACCCAATGAGCAGTTCTTC	CASSITPPSGRPNEQFF
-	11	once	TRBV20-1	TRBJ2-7	TGCAGTGCTGGACAGTTTTACGAGCAGTACTTC	CSAGQFYEQYF
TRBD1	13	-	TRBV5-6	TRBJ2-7	TGTGCCAGCAGCGTGGACAGGGCCTACGAGCAGTACTTC	CASSVDRAYEQYF
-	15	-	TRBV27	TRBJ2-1	TGTGCCAGCAGTTTGGAGGGACAGCCCTACAATGAGCAGTTCTTC	CASSLEGQPYNEQFF
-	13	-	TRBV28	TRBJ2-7	TGTGCCAGCAGTCACCTCAGGACCTACGAGCAGTACTTC	CASSHLRTYEQYF